Listed here are 9 T cell receptor beta chains from one sample, sequenced in a study of patients and donors after allogeneic stem cell transplantation (dated by TCRdb to about 2020). The method behind the library was RT-PCR. TCRdb lists the instrument as NextSeq 550. TCRdb reanalyzed the raw reads on its own, using fastp at Q25 for trimming and MiXCR for clone calling, and kept in-frame beta chains. Here each entry gathers all rows of one CDR3 protein and keeps the most common genes and DNA. The sample table holds about 210,000 distinct CDR3 sequences, of which 38% were seen once. Around a tenth of the sample goes to the ten largest clones. Sequencing was performed on blood, either unsorted or a sorted T cell fraction (not recorded which). The receptors were gathered from a human donor who was either an allogeneic HSCT recipient or a stem cell or donor lymphocyte infusion donor (not recorded which). It is not recorded whose cells these are; they may come from a transplant donor.

The rearrangement links TRBV14 to TRBJ2-5; perhaps TRBD2 as D (5 bases). The CDR3 is 16 amino acids. V was cut by 0 bases and J by 4 bases, with 15 bases left in between. Per the germline V gene, CDR1 is SGHDN and CDR2 is FVKESK. The CDR3 loop reads CASSQDLNLRGETQYF. CDR3 DNA: TGTGCCAGCAGCCAAGACCTAAATCTCCGGGGAGAGACCCAGTACTTC.

The chain recombines TRBV7-2 with TRBJ1-6; D remains unclear. V shed 5 bases and J shed 10 bases, with 15 bases lying between them. CDR1 SGHTA and CDR2 FQGNSA come from the germline V gene. The CDR3 runs 14 residues. The CDR3 DNA is TGTGCCAGCAGCCCGGGAACCTTTAGCTCACCCCTCCACTTT. It encodes CASSPGTFSSPLHF. The full variable domain, its missing parts supplied by reference TRBV7-2 and TRBJ1-6, is GAGVSQSPSNKVTEKGKDVELRCDPISGHTALYWYRQSLGQGLEFLIYFQGNSAPDKSGLPSDRFSAERTGGSVSTLTIQRTQQEDSAVYLCASSPGTFSSPLHFGNGTRLTVT.

This clonotype was found a few times. The chain is built from TRBV7-9 and TRBJ1-5; no clear D gene. Germline assignment: CDR1 SEHNR and CDR2 FQNEAQ (reference sequence). V lost 1 base, J lost 1 base, and 11 bases lay in between. CDR3 length: 16 amino acids. CDR3 coding DNA: TGTGCCAGCAGCTTAGGCGGGAAGCGGAGCAATCAGCCCCAGCATTTT. Translated: CASSLGGKRSNQPQHF.

This clonotype was counted only a few times. The V gene is TRBV27, the J gene TRBJ1-5; weak D call: TRBD1 (6 bases). This CDR3 contains 17 residues. V was pared by 6 bases and J by 0 bases, with 18 bases between. The germline gives CDR1 MNHEY, CDR2 SMNVEV (reference sequence). Written as DNA, the CDR3 is TGTGCCAGCAGGCCGCACGTGGGGGCGGATAGCAATCAGCCCCAGCATTTT. It encodes CASRPHVGADSNQPQHF.

J is TRBJ2-3 and V is TRBV5-4; 8 nucleotides match TRBD2. The germline gives CDR1 SGHNT, CDR2 YYREEE (reference sequence). V lost 1 base to trimming and J lost 5 bases; unmatched junction nucleotides: 6. CDR3 size: 15 residues. Written as DNA, the CDR3 is TGTGCCAGCAGCTTGAACGGGGGGGCCGGAGATACGCAGTATTTT. Translating gives CASSLNGGAGDTQYF.

The genes are TRBV10-2 and TRBJ2-1, with 10 bases lining up with TRBD1. The germline CDR1 and CDR2 sequences are WSHSY and SAAADI. The CDR3 is 13 residues long. The V segment lost 6 bases and the J segment 8 bases; nucleotides outside the gene matches: 4. The CDR3 DNA follows: TGCGCCAGCAGGACAGGGGGCGGGGATGAGCAGTTCTTC. Amino acids: CASRTGGGDEQFF.

The chain employs TRBV5-1 and TRBJ2-3; the D gene is possibly TRBD1 (5 bases). The CDR3 has 17 amino acids. The ends were cut back, 0 bases at V and 3 bases at J, with 17 bases in the middle. The germline V gene encodes CDR1 SGHRS and CDR2 YFSETQ. CDR3 nucleotide sequence: TGCGCCAGCAGCTTGGACCGGACATCCCACCGGACAGATACGCAGTATTTT. Protein sequence: CASSLDRTSHRTDTQYF.

This clonotype was observed a handful of times. This chain uses TRBV20-1 with TRBJ1-1; 9 bases fit TRBD1. V was clipped by 4 bases and J by 0 bases; unmatched bases: 6. The germline gives CDR1 DFQATT, CDR2 SNEGSKA (reference sequence). The CDR3 has 15 amino acids. CDR3 amino acids: CSATGTGHMNTEAFF. DNA of the CDR3: TGCAGTGCTACCGGGACAGGGCACATGAACACTGAAGCTTTCTTT.

This clonotype was seen a handful of times. The chain combines TRBV24-1 with TRBJ2-2; D gene unclear. V lost 2 bases and J 4 bases, leaving 10 bases between the germline ends. The CDR3 totals 15 residues. Germline V lookup: CDR1 KGHDR, CDR2 SFDVKD. The CDR3 loop is CATSDWAIGTGELFF. CDR3 nucleotide sequence: TGTGCCACCAGTGATTGGGCTATAGGCACCGGGGAGCTGTTTTTT.